These 23 T cell receptor beta chains originate from one sample sequenced in a study of tumor-infiltrating lymphocytes in primary liver carcinoma (dated by TCRdb to 2017 to 2019). Without any cell sorting, total RNA and DNA were extracted together from around 18-30 mg of bulk tissue using the AllPrep DNA/RNA mini kit. TCRdb shows the sequencer as Illumina HiSeq 2500. Starting from about 500 ng total RNA, TCRbeta-specific cDNA was produced by reverse transcription with a constant-region primer and ProtoScript II reverse transcriptase. Three nested multiplex PCR rounds, following a slightly modified ARM-PCR procedure, were used to build the TCRbeta libraries. Multiplex TRBV1-TRBV30 forward primers and a Cbeta reverse primer were used in the first two PCR rounds, each of which was run for around 10 cycles. The public reads were reprocessed in TCRdb via fastp at Q25 and MiXCR, keeping in-frame beta chains. One record per CDR3 amino acid sequence lists the most common genes and DNA. In all, the sample holds approximately 100,000 distinct CDR3 sequences, and 55% to 80% of those were seen once. Approximately 12% of the sample belongs to the ten largest clones.

The specimen sequenced was liver tumor tissue from sampling region 2. The intended sense of this specimen's cell subset or site label: tumor region T2, inferior pole. The source of these receptors is an older woman with primary liver carcinoma and hepatitis B virus infection.

This rearrangement joins TRBV10-3 to TRBJ2-7, with D unclear. The CDR3 is made up of 14 amino acids. With 0 bases removed from V and 3 bases from J, the gap between germline ends came to 9 bases. Germline-derived CDR1 and CDR2 are ENHRY and SYGVKD. The CDR3 is CAISESTLVYEQYF. CDR3 nucleotide sequence: TGTGCCATCAGTGAGTCGACGTTGGTCTACGAGCAGTACTTC.

This clonotype appeared many times. The genes are TRBV5-4 and TRBJ2-3; 7 bases line up with TRBD2. In germline, CDR1 is SGHNT, CDR2 YYREEE (reference sequence). This CDR3 region has 15 residues. Trimming at V came to 2 bases and at J to 4 bases, leaving 7 bases not matched to a gene. This CDR3 is CASSLGGRASDTQYF. In DNA, the CDR3 is TGTGCCAGCAGCTTAGGTGGGAGGGCCTCAGATACGCAGTATTTT. Based on the CDR3 plus reference TRBV5-4 and TRBJ2-3, the full variable domain is ETGVTQSPTHLIKTRGQQVTLRCSSQSGHNTVSWYQQALGQGPQFIFQYYREEENGRGNFPPRFSGLQFPNYSSELNVNALELDDSALYLCASSLGGRASDTQYFGPGTRLTVL.

Concerning this clonotype: One end of the junction does not line up with germline, which may come from a read error. The chain combines TRBV14 with TRBJ2-5; the D gene is possibly TRBD2 (6 bases). This CDR3 contains 16 residues. Per germline, CDR1 SGHDN and CDR2 FVKESK. The CDR3, as DNA: TGTGCCAGCAGCCAACTTAGGTTAGGCTTTGGAGGGACCCAGTACTTT. This gives the protein CASSQLRLGFGGTQYF.

This clonotype occurred many times. The chain joins TRBV6-5 to TRBJ2-1, with D possibly matching TRBD1 (5 bases). The CDR3 spans 13 residues. Between the trimmed V and J ends, which lost 7 bases and 2 bases, there was a span of 9 bases. Germline loops: CDR1 MNHEY, CDR2 SVGAGI. This CDR3 is CASKGSPYNEQFF. CDR3 bases: TGTGCCAGCAAGGGGTCCCCCTACAATGAGCAGTTCTTC.

This clonotype was picked up one time. The germline gene is not matched at one end of the junction; a read error may be the cause. The chain combines TRBV11-2 with TRBJ2-2; 10 bases line up with TRBD2. Germline V gene data show CDR1 as SGHAT and CDR2 as FQNNGV. The CDR3 runs to 16 residues. This CDR3 reads CASCLVTSGITGELYF. Here the CDR3 DNA reads TGTGCCAGCTGCTTAGTAACTAGCGGGATAACAGGGGAGCTGTATTTT.

A remark on this clonotype: The germline gene is not matched at one end of the junction; a read error may be the cause. The chain couples TRBV11-2 to TRBJ2-3, with D unresolved. This CDR3 has 14 residues. CDR1 and CDR2 (germline): SGHAT, FQNNGV. DNA of the CDR3: TGTGCCGGCAGCCCCATCCTTAGCAAAGATACACAGTATTTT. As protein: CAGSPILSKDTQYF.

The chain uses TRBV9 and TRBJ2-3, with D possibly being TRBD1 (5 bases). The germline V and J ends were trimmed by 0 bases and 5 bases, with 22 bases remaining between them. The CDR3 runs to 18 residues. The germline CDR1 and CDR2 sequences are SGDLS and YYNGEE. Here the CDR3 reads CASSVEGRVGVGRDTQYF. The DNA for the CDR3 is TGTGCCAGCAGCGTAGAAGGCAGGGTAGGGGTGGGCCGAGATACGCAGTATTTT.

As concerns this clonotype: Because it lacks the conserved phenylalanine or tryptophan at the end, this CDR3 is likely a read error. The DNA is omitted, as the CDR3 cannot be located on it reliably, and the CDR3 follows TCRdb's listing. V and J are TRBV11-2 and TRBJ2-5; the tabulated D call, TRBD1, remains unverified against the DNA. The CDR3 spans 13 amino acids, including both terminal residues. Germline CDR1 reads SGHAT; CDR2 reads FQNNGV. The CDR3: CAGSLDIGDREYM.

On this clonotype: The junction shows a germline mismatch at one end, possibly a read error. The J gene is TRBJ1-5, the V gene TRBV20-1; 8 nucleotides align to TRBD1. The CDR3 is made up of 16 amino acids. In germline, CDR1 is DFQATT, CDR2 SNEGSKA (reference sequence). The CDR3 sequence is CSARDGQGWSNQPQRF. In nucleotides, the CDR3 is TGCAGTGCTAGAGACGGACAGGGTTGGAGCAATCAGCCCCAGCGTTTT.

As concerns this clonotype: A junction boundary mismatches the germline segment, possibly from a read error. The chain recombines TRBV11-2 with TRBJ2-7, with D hard to call. The germline V gene encodes CDR1 SGHAT and CDR2 FQNNGV. The CDR3 spans 12 residues. In DNA, the CDR3 is TGTGCCAGCAGCTTAGAAGGCAACCAGCAATACTTC. It is translated as CASSLEGNQQYF.

This clonotype has at least ten counts. The chain couples TRBV28 to TRBJ2-5; D is ambiguous. The CDR3 spans 12 residues. From germline, CDR1 is MDHEN and CDR2 SYDVKM. Trimming took off 2 bases at V and 5 bases at J, with 6 bases between the two ends. The CDR3 loop reads CASSLTWETQYF. CDR3 DNA sequence: TGTGCCAGCAGTTTAACATGGGAGACCCAGTACTTC.

This clonotype came up many times. V usage is TRBV10-3 and J usage is TRBJ2-7; possibly TRBD1 for D (6 bases). In germline, CDR1 is ENHRY, CDR2 SYGVKD. With 2 bases removed from V and 5 bases from J, the gap between germline ends came to 10 bases. The CDR3 extends over 13 amino acids. The CDR3 loop is CAISETGFDEQYF. The CDR3 nucleotides read TGTGCCATCAGTGAGACAGGGTTTGACGAGCAGTACTTC.

Notes on this clonotype: The junction and the germline gene differ at one end; a read error may be behind it. The chain joins TRBV6-5 to TRBJ2-7; D remains unclear. In germline, CDR1 is MNHEY, CDR2 SVGAGI. CDR3 length equals 15 residues. In DNA, the CDR3 is TGTGCCAGCGGTTACCCGATCGCCGGCTTCTACGAGAAGTACTTC. Translation: CASGYPIAGFYEKYF.

The V gene is TRBV6-5, the J gene TRBJ2-3; TRBD2 matches 8 bases. Germline CDR1 reads MNHEY; CDR2 reads SVGAGI. The J segment lost 10 bases and the V segment lost 6 bases, leaving 18 bases of the junction unmatched. The CDR3 length is 16 residues. The CDR3 DNA follows: TGTGCCAGCAGCTACCGGGAACTAGCGGCCAGGGATGCGCAGTATTTT. This codes for CASSYRELAARDAQYF.

Regarding this clonotype: This may be a read error: a much more frequent sequence differs by one nucleotide. V usage is TRBV12-3 or TRBV12-4 and J usage is TRBJ1-1; D perhaps matches TRBD1 (6 bases). CDR3 length equals 15 residues. Trimming pared 5 bases from V and 5 bases from J, leaving 18 bases between. In nucleotides, the CDR3 is TGTGCCAGCAGTCGTATAACAGGGCTTGGGACTGAAGCTTTCTTT. Encoded protein: CASSRITGLGTEAFF.

Worth noting for this clonotype: A much larger clone differs from this one at a single base, so this may be a read error. This chain connects TRBV7-8 to TRBJ2-1; 8 bases fit TRBD2. The CDR3 has 14 amino acids. Trimming cost V 5 bases and J 9 bases; bases outside gene matches: 9. The V gene's germline CDR1 is SGHVS and CDR2 FQNEAQ. This CDR3 is CASSHREGRIEQFF. CDR3 in DNA: TGTGCCAGCAGCCACCGGGAGGGGAGGATTGAGCAGTTCTTC.

Concerning this clonotype itself: At one boundary the junction diverges from the germline segment, which might be a read error. The chain carries TRBV4-2 and TRBJ2-7; D is unclear. The CDR3 consists of 17 residues. The germline V gene has CDR1 LGHNA and CDR2 YNFKEQ. The DNA for the CDR3 is TGTGCCAACAGCCAAGATCGAGGAGATGTAGGGACCTACGAGCAGTACTTC. This gives the protein CANSQDRGDVGTYEQYF.

In this sample, this clonotype turned up many times. The CDR3 sequence: CASSLGTSGSNDKNIQYF. In DNA, the CDR3 is TGTGCCAGCAGCCTCGGGACTAGCGGGAGCAACGACAAAAACATTCAGTACTTC. The rearrangement links TRBV11-2 to TRBJ2-4; 14 bases map to TRBD2. The CDR3 totals 18 residues. With V trimmed by 5 bases and J by 3 bases, 9 bases remained unmatched. Germline V lookup: CDR1 SGHAT, CDR2 FQNNGV.

Concerning this clonotype itself: At one boundary the junction diverges from the germline segment, which might be a read error. The CDR3 sequence is CSVGTSGQHEQYF. The CDR3 coding sequence is TGCAGCGTTGGGACTAGCGGACAGCACGAACAGTACTTC. The J gene is TRBJ2-7, the V gene TRBV29-1; 10 positions agree with TRBD2. CDR1 is SQVTM, CDR2 ANQGSEA, per germline. The CDR3 contains 13 residues.

This clonotype was seen at least ten times. V usage is TRBV30 and J usage is TRBJ2-6; D is perhaps TRBD1 or TRBD2 (5 bases each). CDR3 length: 15 amino acids. Trimming took 5 bases from V and 2 from J, leaving 13 bases between them. Looked up from germline, CDR1 is GTSNPN and CDR2 is SVGIG (reference sequence). CDR3 loop: CAWAREGAGANVLTF. For the CDR3, the DNA is TGTGCCTGGGCCCGGGAAGGGGCTGGGGCCAACGTCCTGACTTTC.

With regard to this clonotype: A junction boundary mismatches the germline segment, possibly from a read error. This chain connects TRBV11-2 to TRBJ1-2, with unresolved D. CDR1 is SGHAT, CDR2 FQNNGV, per germline. The length of the CDR3 is 17 residues. The CDR3: CASSLDPIKALRYCYTF. CDR3 nucleotides: TGTGCCAGCAGCTTAGACCCGATCAAGGCGCTGCGCTATTGCTACACCTTC.

This clonotype was found many times. The chain joins TRBV4-1 to TRBJ2-7; 7 bases line up with TRBD1. V was pared by 1 base and J by 0 bases, with 0 bases of the junction left unmatched. The CDR3 extends over 14 amino acids. Germline loops: CDR1 MGHRA, CDR2 YSYEKL. The CDR3: CASSQGDSSYEQYF. CDR3 coding DNA: TGCGCCAGCAGCCAAGGGGACAGCTCCTACGAGCAGTACTTC.

This clonotype was recorded only once. This may arise from a read error, as a much more abundant clone is one base away. As the CDR3 is not closed by the conserved phenylalanine or tryptophan, this likely results from a read error. The rearrangement uses TRBV7-9 and TRBJ1-3; 7 bases fit TRBD1. CDR3 length: 14 residues. With 6 bases clipped from V and 4 bases from J, the junction kept 6 bases outside the gene matches. Germline CDR1 and CDR2: SEHNR and FQNEAQ (reference sequence). This CDR3 is CASRSDRQGNTIYS. The CDR3 DNA is TGTGCCAGCAGATCGGACAGGCAGGGAAACACCATATATTCT.